The rows below give T cell receptor beta chains drawn from one sample of a study of blood T cell repertoires in COVID-19. The data were produced by immunoSEQ multiplex PCR, yet TCRdb's version contains in-frame clones alone and is incomplete. The sample shows some 170,000 clones, around 83% of them seen only once. Sequencing was done on a sample of peripheral blood. The receptors come from a man aged 35 to 55 with acute or convalescent COVID-19. CDR3s include the opening cysteine and the closing phenylalanine or tryptophan. D genes are given only for firm matches. Clone size appears in some rows only: once, few, many, or a class for an expanded clone.

>NA|TRBV7-2|TRBJ2-2|NA
CASSPPASRLAGELFF
TGTGCCAGCAGCCCCCCGGCATCTAGGCTGGCCGGGGAGCTGTTTTTT
>NA|TRBV3-1/TRBV3-2|TRBJ1-1|NA
CASSQGGITEAFF
TGTGCCAGCAGCCAAGGAGGAATCACTGAAGCTTTCTTT
>TRBD1|TRBV19|TRBJ2-7|NA
CASSLGQGSYEQYF
TGTGCCAGTAGTCTTGGACAGGGTTCCTACGAGCAGTACTTC
>NA|TRBV9|TRBJ1-2|NA
CASSGGYGYTF
TGTGCCAGCAGCGGAGGGTATGGCTACACCTTC
>NA|TRBV5-1|TRBJ1-1|NA
CASSPDGRYTEAFF
TGCGCCAGCAGCCCAGACGGGAGGTACACTGAAGCTTTCTTT
>TRBD1|TRBV15|TRBJ1-2|few
CATSRAGQGAFGYTF
TGTGCCACCAGCAGGGCCGGACAGGGGGCGTTTGGCTACACCTTC
>TRBD1|TRBV10-3|TRBJ1-6|NA
CAISMDRGNSPLHF
TGTGCCATCAGCATGGACAGGGGTAATTCACCCCTCCACTTT
>NA|TRBV19|TRBJ1-6|NA
CACSVRSRDSPLHF
TGTGCCTGCTCGGTGAGGAGCCGTGATTCACCCCTCCACTTT
>NA|TRBV28|TRBJ1-5|NA
CASSSPGERRNQPQHF
TGTGCCAGCAGTTCCCCGGGGGAAAGGCGCAATCAGCCCCAGCATTTT
>NA|TRBV29-1|TRBJ2-7|NA
CSVVPGSSYEQYF
TGCAGCGTTGTCCCCGGGAGTTCCTACGAGCAGTACTTC
>TRBD1|TRBV19|TRBJ2-7|few
CASSIDRGPNEQYF
TGTGCCAGTAGTATCGACAGGGGTCCCAACGAGCAGTACTTC
>TRBD2|TRBV28|TRBJ2-1|NA
CASSWASGSFEQFF
TGTGCCAGCAGTTGGGCTAGCGGGTCGTTTGAGCAGTTCTTC
>NA|TRBV3-1/TRBV3-2|TRBJ1-4|NA
CASSQPPLQPGKLFF
TGTGCCAGCAGCCAACCCCCGCTGCAGCCAGGAAAACTGTTTTTT
>TRBD1|TRBV9|TRBJ2-7|NA
CASSVGQGRPYEQYF
TGTGCCAGCAGCGTGGGACAGGGTCGGCCCTACGAGCAGTACTTC
>TRBD2|TRBV15|TRBJ2-3|NA
CATSPGGSTDTQYF
TGTGCCACCAGCCCGGGGGGAAGCACAGATACGCAGTATTTT
>TRBD1|TRBV10-3|TRBJ1-2|NA
CAIGQGASNYGYTF
TGTGCCATCGGACAGGGGGCCTCTAACTATGGCTACACCTTC
>NA|TRBV6-6|TRBJ1-6|NA
CASSPSQNSPLHF
TGTGCCAGCAGCCCATCACAGAATTCACCCCTCCACTTT